Below, 3 T cell receptor beta chains from the same sample are listed, as sequenced in a study of quantifying T cell responses using KT2 cells. Study-wide background: cDNA was made from DNase-treated RNA using alpha and beta constant primers.

The cDNA 3' end received a ligated oligonucleotide with a UMI. An equimolar mix of RC1.1 and RC1.2 primed the beta chain across TRBC1 and TRBC2. TCRdb recomputed calls from the UMI-ligation and nested PCR reads with MiXCR, one row per CDR3 protein. The sample has roughly 51,000 distinct CDR3 sequences, about 12% seen once. Sequencing was carried out using PBMCs spiked with cells of the T cell clone KT2. These receptors were obtained from a human donor.

The sample holds a few counts of this clonotype. The CDR3 bases are TGCAGTGCTTTTGCGAGCGGGAGAGTCACAGATACGCAGTATTTT. Its translation is CSAFASGRVTDTQYF. This chain links TRBV20-1 with TRBJ2-3; 8 positions match TRBD2. CDR1 is DFQATT, CDR2 SNEGSKA, per germline (reference sequence). V shed 5 bases and J 2 bases; nucleotides not matched to a gene: 9. This CDR3 comprises 15 residues.

The V call is TRBV29-1, the J call TRBJ2-1; 14 bases are shared with TRBD2. This CDR3 is 20 amino acids long. Per the germline V gene, CDR1 is SQVTM and CDR2 is ANQGSEA. Trimming at V came to 4 bases and at J to 0 bases, leaving 14 bases not matched to a gene. CDR3 bases: TGCAGCGTTGGTTTAGTGGAGCGACTAGCGGGGGGGAGCTCCTACAATGAGCAGTTCTTC. Translating gives CSVGLVERLAGGSSYNEQFF.

This clonotype was seen a handful of times. This rearrangement joins TRBV3-1 to TRBJ2-6; the match to TRBD1 covers 7 bases. CDR3 length equals 19 residues. The J segment lost 0 bases and the V segment lost 4 bases, leaving 12 bases of the junction unmatched. Germline CDR1 and CDR2: LGHDT and YNNKEL (reference sequence). The CDR3 protein is CASSRSRDSLFSGANVLTF. The CDR3 nucleotides read TGTGCCAGCAGCCGGAGCCGGGACAGCTTGTTCTCTGGGGCCAACGTCCTGACTTTC.